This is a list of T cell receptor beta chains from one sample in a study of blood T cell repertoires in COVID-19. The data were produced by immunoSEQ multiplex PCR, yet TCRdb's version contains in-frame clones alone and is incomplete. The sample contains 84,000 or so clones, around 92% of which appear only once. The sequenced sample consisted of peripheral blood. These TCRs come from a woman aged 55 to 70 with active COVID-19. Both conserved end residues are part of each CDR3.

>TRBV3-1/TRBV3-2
CASSRGRGLANEQFF
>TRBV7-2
CASSSRGNEQYF
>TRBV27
CASSLGWRAGSGYTF
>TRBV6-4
CASSATSGGAQETQYF
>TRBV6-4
CASRQVPYSNQPQHF
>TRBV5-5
CASSVLPPGFNTGELFF
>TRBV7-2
CASSEGGINEKLFF
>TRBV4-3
CASSQDGQPNTEAFF
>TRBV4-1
CASSQETGVNEKLFF
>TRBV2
CASSVGGGNSPLHF
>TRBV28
CASSIRLDSYEQYF
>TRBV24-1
CATCEGDRKTDTQYF
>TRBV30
CAWSGGDYLKAYEQYF
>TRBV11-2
CASSLESGSPSREQYF
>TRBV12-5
CASVSSPGAEGYGYTF
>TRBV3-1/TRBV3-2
CASSQGRGTEAFF
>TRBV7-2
CASKGGRATNEKLFF
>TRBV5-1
CASSLLVGGAGDTEAFF
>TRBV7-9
CASSFTTGANVLTF
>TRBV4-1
CASSQPTAAYEQYF
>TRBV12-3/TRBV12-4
CASNTGVTYEQYF
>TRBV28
CASSLISDLGYTF
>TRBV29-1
CSVEGPDTQYF
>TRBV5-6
CASSFGQFNQPQHF
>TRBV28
CASSFRVPPNTGELFF
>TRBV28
CASSSGQGVEGYTF
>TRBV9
CASSSPVENTIYF
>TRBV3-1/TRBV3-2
CASSPVGLLLEQYF
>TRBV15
CATSPGENTGELFF
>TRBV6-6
CASRTGEGHGYTF
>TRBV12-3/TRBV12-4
CASSRSGQPQHF
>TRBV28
CASSSEKSWETQYF
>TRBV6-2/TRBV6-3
CASSSGVTIYF
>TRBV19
CASSIERGNEQYF
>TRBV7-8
CASSPPGTRSNYGYTF
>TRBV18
CASSPQGGEQYF
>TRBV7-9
CASSLFSRKGGTQYF
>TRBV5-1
CASSGQSGSGADTQYF
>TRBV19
CASSIRRDRPNTEAFF
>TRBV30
CAWSPLAVEQYF
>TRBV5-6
CASSLGQLSYNEQFF
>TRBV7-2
CASSSQGYEQYF
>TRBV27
CASLAGPSNEQFF
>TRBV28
CASSLGKGRGNEKLFF
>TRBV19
CASSLGLALTQETQYF
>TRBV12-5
CASQGNQETQYF
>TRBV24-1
CATSDLRGGLDPGELFF
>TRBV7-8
CASSLRSQGLSTEAFF
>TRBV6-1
CASSEGTGYSNQPQHF
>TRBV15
CATSRHTQADRGRSEAFF
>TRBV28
CANRGLGTEAFF
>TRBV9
CASSGTPGAANGYTF
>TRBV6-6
CASSTGTGSSYGYTF
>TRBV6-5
CASSPGQSGYTF